The 19 T cell receptor beta chains below were found in one sample sequenced in a study of blood T cell repertoires in COVID-19. Only in-frame clones appear in the TCRdb table, and some are missing; sequencing was by immunoSEQ multiplex PCR. The sample lists over 150,000 clones, about 85% occurring once. Sequencing was carried out using peripheral blood. All receptors come from an older woman with COVID-19, enrolled during active disease.

Ten or more counts support this clone. In the same sample, other DNA sequences code for this CDR3. The rearrangement uses TRBV6-5 and TRBJ1-5, with 7 bases that match TRBD1. With 6 bases clipped from V and 6 bases from J, the junction kept 2 bases outside the gene matches. The V gene's germline CDR1 is MNHEY and CDR2 SVGAGI. The CDR3 totals 12 residues. The CDR3 region is CASRAGGQPQHF. The CDR3 DNA reads as TGTGCCAGCAGGGCAGGGGGTCAGCCCCAGCATTTT.

This clone was seen a few times. V is TRBV19 and J is TRBJ1-6, with 8 nucleotides matching TRBD1. Trimming removed 4 bases from V and 7 bases from J; junction bases left unmatched: 6. CDR3 length: 15 residues. Germline V gene lookup returns CDR1 LNHDA and CDR2 SQIVND (reference sequence). The CDR3 nucleotides read TGTGCCAGTAGTACCTGGACAGGGAAAAATTCACCCCTCCACTTT. The encoded protein is CASSTWTGKNSPLHF.

The chain joins TRBV5-1 to TRBJ2-2; 10 bases map to TRBD2. CDR1 and CDR2 from the germline V gene are SGHRS and YFSETQ. V was clipped by 6 bases and J by 2 bases; unmatched bases: 7. The length of the CDR3 is 16 residues. CDR3 in DNA: TGCGCCAGCACCACTAGCGGGGCCAGTAACACCGGGGAGCTGTTTTTT. Its translation is CASTTSGASNTGELFF. The full variable domain, with the rest looked up from reference TRBV5-1 and TRBJ2-2, is KAGVTQTPRYLIKTRGQQVTLSCSPISGHRSVSWYQQTPGQGLQFLFEYFSETQRNKGNFPGRFSGRQFSNSRSEMNVSTLELGDSALYLCASTTSGASNTGELFFGEGSRLTVL.

The rearrangement links TRBV19 to TRBJ1-1, with 8 bases that match TRBD1. With 4 bases clipped from V and 2 bases from J, the junction kept 9 bases outside the gene matches. The germline V gene encodes CDR1 LNHDA and CDR2 SQIVND (reference sequence). The CDR3 runs to 16 residues. CDR3 DNA: TGTGCCAGTAGTAAGCCCACAGGGGGTGGTAACACTGAAGCTTTCTTT. Amino acids: CASSKPTGGGNTEAFF.

This chain links TRBV10-3 with TRBJ1-2; the match to TRBD1 covers 9 bases. The CDR3 contains 13 residues. Germline trimming cut 8 bases from V and 8 bases from J; bases unmatched to any gene: 9. Germline lookup yields CDR1 ENHRY and CDR2 SYGVKD. DNA of the CDR3: TGTGCCATCCAGGAGCGGGACAGGGTCGGCTACACCTTC. Its protein product is CAIQERDRVGYTF.

This clone was counted once. The J gene is TRBJ2-5, the V gene TRBV11-2, with D uncertain. The CDR3 contains 14 residues. V was cut by 1 base and J by 4 bases, with 10 bases left in between. CDR1 is SGHAT and CDR2 is FQNNGV in the germline V gene. The CDR3 sequence is CASSLGSSAETQYF. The CDR3, as DNA: TGTGCCAGCAGCTTAGGGAGTTCGGCAGAGACCCAGTACTTC.

This clone was counted only a few times. Germline and junction disagree at one end, which may indicate a read error. The chain is built from TRBV7-7 and TRBJ2-5; 14 bases align to TRBD2. Germline CDR1 SSHAT, CDR2 FNYEAQ (reference sequence). The length of the CDR3 is 16 residues. In DNA form, the CDR3 reads TGTGCTAGCAGCGTCATAGGGACTAGCGGGAGTGAGACCCAGTACTTC. This encodes CASSVIGTSGSETQYF.

V usage is TRBV18 and J usage is TRBJ1-1; possible D gene TRBD1, 5 bases. The ends were cut back, 5 bases at V and 2 bases at J, with 9 bases in the middle. This CDR3 has 13 residues. Per the germline V gene, CDR1 is KGHSH and CDR2 is LQKENI. The CDR3 is CASSTTANTEAFF. The CDR3 coding sequence is TGTGCCAGCTCAACGACAGCTAACACTGAAGCTTTCTTT.

The rearrangement joins TRBV5-1 to TRBJ2-3; tentative D call: TRBD1 (6 bases). Germline lookup yields CDR1 SGHRS and CDR2 YFSETQ. Trimming took 0 bases from V and 3 from J, leaving 11 bases between them. CDR3 size: 15 residues. The CDR3 nucleotides are TGCGCCAGCAGCTTGGCAGGGGCAGGGACAGATACGCAGTATTTT. This translates into CASSLAGAGTDTQYF.

This rearrangement joins TRBV10-1 to TRBJ2-7; 10 bases match TRBD2. The germline V gene encodes CDR1 WNHNN and CDR2 SYGVQD (reference sequence). The ends lost 5 bases at V and 6 bases at J; junction bases unmatched: 7. The CDR3 spans 14 residues. The CDR3 protein is CASSKAGGTSEQYF. CDR3 coding DNA: TGCGCCAGCAGTAAAGCGGGAGGGACCAGCGAGCAGTACTTC.

The DNA of the CDR3 is TGTGCCAGCAGCTTAGGGGAGGGCCGCCCAACTGAAGCTTTCTTT. Its protein product is CASSLGEGRPTEAFF. The gene calls are TRBV11-2 and TRBJ1-1; D call uncertain. The CDR3 extends over 15 amino acids. Germline assignment: CDR1 SGHAT and CDR2 FQNNGV. The ends were cut back, 1 base at V and 5 bases at J, with 14 bases in the middle.

The V gene is TRBV29-1, the J gene TRBJ1-1; 8 bases line up with TRBD1. Germline V gene sequence: CDR1 SQVTM, CDR2 ANQGSEA. The CDR3 is 16 residues long. Unmatched junction bases numbered 15, after V lost 4 bases and J lost 5 bases. CDR3: CSVAQQGGAGLTEAFF. For the CDR3, the DNA is TGCAGCGTTGCTCAACAGGGGGGCGCCGGATTGACTGAAGCTTTCTTT.

V and J are TRBV6-5 and TRBJ2-7, with 8 bases lining up with TRBD1. V shed 6 bases, J shed 12 bases, and the junction held 10 bases outside the gene matches. Germline loops: CDR1 MNHEY, CDR2 SVGAGI. CDR3 length equals 12 residues. CDR3 coding DNA: TGTGCCAGCAGCTCGGGACAGGAGGAAAGGTACGTC. Translated: CASSSGQEERYV.

The chain's CDR3 is CASSVQGRDQPQHF. CDR3 coding DNA: TGTGCCAGCAGCGTCCAGGGTAGGGATCAGCCCCAGCATTTT. The genes are TRBV7-2 and TRBJ1-5, with D possibly being TRBD1 (5 bases). V was cut by 5 bases and J by 5 bases, with 13 bases left in between. The germline V gene encodes CDR1 SGHTA and CDR2 FQGNSA. This CDR3 contains 14 residues.

This clone was observed a few times. This sequence joins TRBV3-1 (or the pseudogene TRBV3-2) and TRBJ2-1; TRBD2 is a possible D gene (5 bases). CDR3 length equals 17 residues. V was trimmed by 0 bases and J by 4 bases, leaving 16 bases between them. Per germline, CDR1 LGHDT and CDR2 YNNKEL (reference sequence). In DNA form, the CDR3 reads TGTGCCAGCAGCCAAGACCGGCGGGCGGGTCGGTACAATGAGCAGTTCTTC. Encoded protein: CASSQDRRAGRYNEQFF.

This clone was observed a few times. This sequence joins TRBV12-3 or TRBV12-4 and TRBJ1-1; D uncertain. This CDR3 contains 13 residues. Trimming removed 6 bases from V and 0 bases from J, with 8 bases in between. The CDR3 DNA reads TGTGCCAGCAGACCTCTAATGAACACTGAAGCTTTCTTT. Translated, it gives CASRPLMNTEAFF.

The chain employs TRBV27 and TRBJ2-7, with 8 bases identical to TRBD1. Losses at the gene ends were 2 bases for V and 4 bases for J; bases not matched to a gene: 7. This CDR3 has 15 amino acids. Germline V gives CDR1 MNHEY, CDR2 SMNVEV (reference sequence). DNA for the CDR3: TGTGCCAGCAGTTTACGGGCAGGGGGCAGGTACGAGCAGTACTTC. Translation gives CASSLRAGGRYEQYF.

The table lists this clone with a count of one. V and J are TRBV4-1 and TRBJ1-3; 7 bases fit TRBD1. The germline gives CDR1 MGHRA, CDR2 YSYEKL. V shed 1 base, J shed 4 bases, and the junction held 7 bases outside the gene matches. The CDR3 consists of 16 residues. DNA of the CDR3: TGCGCCAGCAGCCAAGCGGACAGGACGAACGGAAACACCATATATTTT. This encodes CASSQADRTNGNTIYF.

The J gene is TRBJ1-3, the V gene TRBV5-4; 10 bases fit TRBD1. The CDR3 loop spans 17 amino acids. The V segment lost 0 bases and the J segment 0 bases; nucleotides outside the gene matches: 3. Germline V lookup: CDR1 SGHNT, CDR2 YYREEE (reference sequence). The CDR3 DNA reads TGTGCCAGCAGCTTGGGGACAGGGGGTTTCTCTGGAAACACCATATATTTT. It codes for CASSLGTGGFSGNTIYF.